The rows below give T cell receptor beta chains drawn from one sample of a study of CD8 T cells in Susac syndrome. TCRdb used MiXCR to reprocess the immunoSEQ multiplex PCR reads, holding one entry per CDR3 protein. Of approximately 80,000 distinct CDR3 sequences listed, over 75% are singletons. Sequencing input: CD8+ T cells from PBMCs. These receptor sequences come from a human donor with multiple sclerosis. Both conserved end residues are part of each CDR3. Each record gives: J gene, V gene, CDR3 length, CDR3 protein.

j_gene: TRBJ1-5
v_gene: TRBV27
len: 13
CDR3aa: CASSLSSNQPQHF

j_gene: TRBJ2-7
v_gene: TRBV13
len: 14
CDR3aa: CASSVDRGPYEQYF

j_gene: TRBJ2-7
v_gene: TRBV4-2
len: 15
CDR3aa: CASSPSVTSGYEQYF

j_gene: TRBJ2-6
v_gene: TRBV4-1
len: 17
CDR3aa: CASSPLISITGANVLTF

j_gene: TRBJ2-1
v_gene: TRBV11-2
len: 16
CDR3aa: CASSFSGTGRYNEQFF

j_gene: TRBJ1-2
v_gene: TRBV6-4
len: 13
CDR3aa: CASSETGQGGYTF

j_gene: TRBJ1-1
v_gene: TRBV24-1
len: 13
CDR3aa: CATMGAGNTEAFF

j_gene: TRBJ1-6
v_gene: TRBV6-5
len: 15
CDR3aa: CASSLLGASNSPLHF

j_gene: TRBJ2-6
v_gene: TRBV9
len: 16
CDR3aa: CASSPPSGSGANVLTF

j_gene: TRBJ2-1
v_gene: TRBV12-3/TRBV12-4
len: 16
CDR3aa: CASSLPLAVSYNEQFF

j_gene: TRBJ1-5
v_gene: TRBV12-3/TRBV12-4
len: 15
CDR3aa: CASSLGDIKYQPQHF

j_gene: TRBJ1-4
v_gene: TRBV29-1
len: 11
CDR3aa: CSAQGAEKLFF

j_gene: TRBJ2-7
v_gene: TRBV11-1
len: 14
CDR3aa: CASSLERGGYEQYF

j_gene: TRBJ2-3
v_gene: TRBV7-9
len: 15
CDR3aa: CASSLWSGGQDTQYF

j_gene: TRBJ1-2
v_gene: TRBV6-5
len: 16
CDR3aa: CASSYYPHGRGDGYTF

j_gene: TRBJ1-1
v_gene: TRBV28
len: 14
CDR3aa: CASSFLGGNTEAFF

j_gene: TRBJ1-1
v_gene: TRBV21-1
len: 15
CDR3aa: CASSRGQGANTEAFF

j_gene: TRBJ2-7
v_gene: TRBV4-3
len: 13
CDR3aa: CASSSGPAYEQYF

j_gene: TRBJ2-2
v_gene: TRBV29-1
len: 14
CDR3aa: CSVVAGGLTGELFF

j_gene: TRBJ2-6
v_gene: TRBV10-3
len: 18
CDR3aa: CAISEQGRVGSGANVLTF

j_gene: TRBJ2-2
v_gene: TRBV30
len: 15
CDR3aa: CAWTRAGGYTGELFF

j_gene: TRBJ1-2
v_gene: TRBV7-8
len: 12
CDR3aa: CASSSQGSGYTF

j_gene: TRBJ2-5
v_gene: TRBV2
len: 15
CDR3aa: CASRVPGTHQETQYF

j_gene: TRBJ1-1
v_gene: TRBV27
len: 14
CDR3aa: CASSTRQGLTEAFF

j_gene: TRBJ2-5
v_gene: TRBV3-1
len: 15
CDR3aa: CASSQEGLERETQYF

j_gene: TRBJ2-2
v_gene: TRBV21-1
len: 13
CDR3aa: CASSKDSRRELFF

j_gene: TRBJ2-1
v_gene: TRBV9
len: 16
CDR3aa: CASSVGTRSAYNEQFF

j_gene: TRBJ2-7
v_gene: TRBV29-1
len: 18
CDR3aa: CSVEEFSGVPNSGYEQYF

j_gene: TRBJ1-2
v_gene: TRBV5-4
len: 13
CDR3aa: CASLVMDGDGYTF

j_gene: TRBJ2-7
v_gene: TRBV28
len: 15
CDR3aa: CASTPLRDRAYEQYF

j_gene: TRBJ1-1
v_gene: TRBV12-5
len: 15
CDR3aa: CASGQSGAMNTEAFF

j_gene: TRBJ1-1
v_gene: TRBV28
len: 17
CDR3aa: CASSTDRGWRSNTEAFF

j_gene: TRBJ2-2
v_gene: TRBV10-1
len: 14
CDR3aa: CASSEGVLTGELFF

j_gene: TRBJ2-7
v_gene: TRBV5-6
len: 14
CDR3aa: CASSYGGSSYEQYF

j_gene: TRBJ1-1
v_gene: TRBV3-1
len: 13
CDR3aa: CASSQEGDFTVFF

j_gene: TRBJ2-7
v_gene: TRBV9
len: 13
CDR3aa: CASSPLGGDEQYF

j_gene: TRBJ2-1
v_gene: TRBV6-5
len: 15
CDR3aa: CASSSELDGLGEQFF

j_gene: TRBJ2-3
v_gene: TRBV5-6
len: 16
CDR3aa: CASSLESGAYPDTQYF

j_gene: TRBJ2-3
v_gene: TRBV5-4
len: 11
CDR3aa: CASSLDGTQYF

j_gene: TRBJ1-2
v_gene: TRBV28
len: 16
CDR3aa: CASSWSWRGLGYGYTF

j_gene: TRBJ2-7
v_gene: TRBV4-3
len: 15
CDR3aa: CASSQGTGRSYEQYF

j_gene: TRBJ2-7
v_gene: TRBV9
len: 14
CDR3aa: CASSVGIGAYEQYF

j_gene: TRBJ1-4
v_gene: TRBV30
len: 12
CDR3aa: CASKTGGRKLFF

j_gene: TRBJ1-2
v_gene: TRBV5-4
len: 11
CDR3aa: CASSDAGGYTF

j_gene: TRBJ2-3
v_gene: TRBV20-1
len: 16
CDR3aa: CSARDLGGIHTDTQYF

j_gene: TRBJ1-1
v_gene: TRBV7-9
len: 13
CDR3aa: CASTGQGSTEAFF

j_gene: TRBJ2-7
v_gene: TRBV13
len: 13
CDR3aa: CASSSRLSYEQYF

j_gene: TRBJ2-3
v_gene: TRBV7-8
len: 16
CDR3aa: CASSSLAGASTDTQYF

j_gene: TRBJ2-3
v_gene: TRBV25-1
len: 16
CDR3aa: CASSEFISRGTDTQYF

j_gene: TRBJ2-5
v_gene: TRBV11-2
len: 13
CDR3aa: CASRPGGRQTQYF

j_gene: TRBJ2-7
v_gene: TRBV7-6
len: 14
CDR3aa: CASSLAYRDYEQYF

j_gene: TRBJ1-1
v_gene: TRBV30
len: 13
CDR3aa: CAWRQGRSTEAFF

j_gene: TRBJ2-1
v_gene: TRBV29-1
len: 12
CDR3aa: CSVWFTSGEQFF

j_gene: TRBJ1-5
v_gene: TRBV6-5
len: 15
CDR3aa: CASSYSSRAGQPQHF

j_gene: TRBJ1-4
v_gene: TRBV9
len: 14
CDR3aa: CASSVGDRGEKLFF

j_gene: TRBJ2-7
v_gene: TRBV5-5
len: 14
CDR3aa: CASSLGQGEYEQYF

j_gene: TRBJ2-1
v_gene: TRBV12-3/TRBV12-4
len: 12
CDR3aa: CASTGVWNEQFF

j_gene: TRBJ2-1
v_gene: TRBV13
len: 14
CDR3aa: CASSPGQAYNEQFF